This T cell receptor beta chain originates from a study of radiotherapy plus CTLA-4 blockade in lung cancer. V was pared by 2 bases and J by 3 bases, with 11 bases between. Per germline, CDR1 SGHDT and CDR2 YYEEEE. The CDR3 sequence is 14 residues long. The assay was immunoSEQ multiplex PCR, and TCRdb's table has in-frame clones only and misses some. The repertoire holds around 70,000 clones, with about nine tenths as singletons. General study points: After treatment with radiotherapy plus ipilimumab, TCR clones that came from the tumor expanded in blood.

As concerns this clone: Its antigen remains unknown.

This receptor was identified in a human donor with non-small cell lung cancer that progressed on radiotherapy plus ipilimumab. The chain recombines TRBV5-6 with TRBJ1-1; D is unresolved. The sequenced sample was peripheral blood, obtained from a patient treated with radiotherapy plus ipilimumab. For the CDR3, the DNA is TGTGCCAGCAGCTTATTTAACCGGGACACTGAAGCTTTCTTT. Translation: CASSLFNRDTEAFF.